Shown below are 32 T cell receptor beta chains from a single sample sequenced in a study of OX40 agonist ivuxolimab in advanced cancers. The assay was immunoSEQ multiplex PCR, and TCRdb's table has in-frame clones only and misses some. The table has roughly 40,000 clones, 88% seen once. The sample here was CD4+ or CD8+ T cells sorted from blood, taken in a trial of the OX40 agonist ivuxolimab. All receptors come from an adult with an advanced solid tumor such as melanoma, head and neck, liver or kidney cancer.

The chain recombines TRBV5-4 with TRBJ1-1; 7 positions agree with TRBD1. The germline CDR1 and CDR2 sequences are SGHNT and YYREEE (reference sequence). CDR3 size: 13 residues. Trimming removed 4 bases from V and 3 bases from J; junction bases left unmatched: 3. The CDR3 sequence is CASSPDRDTEAFF. The CDR3 DNA sequence: TGTGCCAGCAGCCCTGACAGGGACACTGAAGCTTTCTTT.

The CDR3 protein is CASSLPGYEQYF. The DNA of the CDR3 is TGTGCCAGCAGCTTACCGGGTTACGAGCAGTACTTC. The genes are TRBV7-3 and TRBJ2-5; D unresolved. The end of the DNA is better explained by TRBJ2-7, so the J call may be wrong. CDR3 size: 12 residues. CDR1 is SGHTA and CDR2 is FQGTGA in the germline V gene.

V gene TRBV5-1 combines with J gene TRBJ1-1, with TRBD1 as a possible D gene (6 bases). Germline-derived CDR1 and CDR2 are SGHRS and YFSETQ. The CDR3 runs 13 residues. V was clipped by 4 bases and J by 4 bases, with 11 bases between them. The CDR3, as DNA: TGCGCCAGCAGCGCTACAGGGTTCACTGAAGCTTTCTTT. Protein: CASSATGFTEAFF.

This chain joins TRBV6-6 and TRBJ1-4, with D unclear. The V and J ends lost 5 bases and 5 bases respectively, with 15 bases between them. The CDR3 is made up of 15 amino acids. Germline loops: CDR1 MNHNY, CDR2 SVGAGI (reference sequence). CDR3 nucleotides: TGTGCCAGCAGTACCCGGGATTCGCGAAATGAAAAACTGTTTTTT. Translation gives CASSTRDSRNEKLFF.

This chain uses TRBV5-4 with TRBJ2-1; unclear D gene. The CDR3 is 16 residues long. Germline lookup yields CDR1 SGHNT and CDR2 YYREEE (reference sequence). Trimming shortened V by 4 bases and J by 3 bases, and 17 bases separated the two germline ends. The CDR3 sequence: CASSRNDAYYYNEQFF. In nucleotides, the CDR3 is TGTGCCAGCAGCCGGAACGACGCTTACTACTACAATGAGCAGTTCTTC.

This clone was recorded a few times. This chain joins TRBV2 and TRBJ1-1, with D hard to call. The length of the CDR3 is 10 residues. CDR1 and CDR2 from the germline V gene are SNHLY and FYNNEI. Trimming took 5 bases from V and 6 from J, leaving 4 bases between them. The CDR3: CASSYAEAFF. CDR3 nucleotide sequence: TGTGCCAGCAGTTACGCTGAAGCTTTCTTT.

This clone was found once. The chain uses TRBV28 and TRBJ1-3; no clear D gene. The CDR3 length is 19 residues. CDR1 and CDR2 (germline): MDHEN, SYDVKM. V lost 6 bases and J 0 bases, leaving 24 bases between the germline ends. The CDR3, as DNA: TGTGCCAGCAGCACTCCTCGAGTGGTTCAGGAGCACTCTGGAAACACCATATATTTT. It specifies CASSTPRVVQEHSGNTIYF.

The chain combines TRBV5-6 with TRBJ2-1; 7 bases fit TRBD1. V trimming: 0 bases; J trimming: 8 bases; junction bases outside the gene matches: 8. This CDR3 is built from 15 residues. CDR1 is SGHDT and CDR2 is YYEEEE in the germline V gene. Here the CDR3 DNA reads TGTGCCAGCAGCTTGGTTTTGGCAGGGGGTCATGAGCAGTTCTTC. It is translated as CASSLVLAGGHEQFF.

The J gene is TRBJ2-7, the V gene TRBV4-3; D is unresolved. Trimming took off 0 bases at V and 0 bases at J, with 9 bases between the two ends. The CDR3 is made up of 15 amino acids. Per germline, CDR1 LGHNA and CDR2 YSLEER. The chain's CDR3 is CASSQERWSSYEQYF. Here the CDR3 DNA reads TGCGCCAGCAGCCAAGAACGTTGGAGCTCCTACGAGCAGTACTTC.

The chain combines TRBV7-8 with TRBJ2-3, with 12 positions matching TRBD2. CDR1 SGHVS and CDR2 FQNEAQ come from the germline V gene. This CDR3 spans 16 amino acids. The trim removed 5 bases at V and 2 bases at J, leaving 5 bases unmatched. The CDR3 DNA follows: TGTGCCAGCAGCCGACGACTAGCGGGGGACACAGATACGCAGTATTTT. This codes for CASSRRLAGDTDTQYF.

This chain links TRBV5-8 with TRBJ1-5; 11 nucleotides align to TRBD1. The CDR3 covers 17 residues. Germline CDR1 SGHTS, CDR2 YDEGEE. V shed 2 bases, J shed 11 bases, and the junction held 15 bases outside the gene matches. CDR3 coding DNA: TGTGCCAGCAGCTTTTATGTCGGGGGACAGGGGGATCTTTCCCAGCATTTT. It encodes CASSFYVGGQGDLSQHF.

The table lists this clone with a few counts. V and J are TRBV28 and TRBJ1-1, with 7 bases lining up with TRBD1. CDR1 and CDR2 (germline): MDHEN, SYDVKM. This CDR3 is 14 amino acids long. Unmatched junction bases numbered 8, after V lost 6 bases and J lost 4 bases. CDR3 DNA sequence: TGTGCCAGCAGGGAAACAGGGGTGGGCACTGAAGCTTTCTTT. This codes for CASRETGVGTEAFF.

This clone was detected once. The chain combines TRBV30 with TRBJ2-5; D remains ambiguous. This CDR3 is built from 13 residues. Germline V gene data show CDR1 as GTSNPN and CDR2 as SVGIG (reference sequence). The V gene lost 0 bases and the J gene lost 3 bases, with 8 bases spanning the gap. The CDR3 loop is CAWSVGSKETQYF. DNA for the CDR3: TGTGCCTGGAGTGTCGGCAGTAAAGAGACCCAGTACTTC.

The rearrangement joins TRBV15 to TRBJ2-7; D uncertain. V was shortened by 0 bases and J by 5 bases, with 11 bases between the two germline ends. CDR1 and CDR2 from the germline V gene are LNHNV and YYDKDF (reference sequence). There are 14 residues in the CDR3. The CDR3: CATSRDVVRNEQYF. The CDR3, as DNA: TGTGCCACCAGCAGAGATGTCGTTAGGAACGAGCAGTACTTC.

The V call is TRBV27, the J call TRBJ2-5; 14 nucleotides agree with TRBD2. The CDR3 loop spans 16 amino acids. V trimming: 5 bases; J trimming: 4 bases; junction bases outside the gene matches: 6. Germline-derived CDR1 and CDR2 are MNHEY and SMNVEV (reference sequence). CDR3 bases: TGTGCCAGCAGTGGGATGACTAGCGGGGGGGCAGAGACCCAGTACTTC. Amino acid sequence: CASSGMTSGGAETQYF.

The chain couples TRBV19 to TRBJ1-1; maybe TRBD1 (6 bases). Germline CDR1 LNHDA, CDR2 SQIVND (reference sequence). V lost 8 bases and J lost 5, with 12 bases in between. This CDR3 contains 12 residues. CDR3 loop: CASGTGWTEAFF. The CDR3 region has the DNA TGTGCCAGTGGAACAGGGTGGACTGAAGCTTTCTTT.

Notes on this clone: The same CDR3 can be traced to other DNA sequences in this sample. This chain uses TRBV2 with TRBJ2-1, with D possibly being TRBD1 (5 bases). Trimming pared 6 bases from V and 2 bases from J, leaving 14 bases between. The CDR3 covers 15 residues. The germline gives CDR1 SNHLY, CDR2 FYNNEI. CDR3 loop: CASSDPAGPYNEQFF. As DNA, the CDR3 is TGTGCCAGCAGCGACCCCGCAGGGCCCTACAATGAGCAGTTCTTC. Full variable domain (rest looked up from reference TRBV2 and TRBJ2-1): EPEVTQTPSHQVTQMGQEVILRCVPISNHLYFYWYRQILGQKVEFLVSFYNNEISEKSEIFDDQFSVERPDGSNFTLKIRSTKLEDSAMYFCASSDPAGPYNEQFFGPGTRLTVL.

The chain couples TRBV14 to TRBJ2-7; D may be TRBD1 (7 bases). The V gene lost 1 base and the J gene lost 4 bases, with 11 bases spanning the gap. CDR1 SGHDN and CDR2 FVKESK come from the germline V gene. The length of the CDR3 is 14 residues. CDR3 DNA sequence: TGTGCCAGCAGCCAAGGCAGGGGGGCATACGAGCAGTACGTC. The encoded protein is CASSQGRGAYEQYV.

In this sample, this clone turned up once. A junction end diverges from the germline sequence, so it may reflect a read error. This sample includes further DNA sequences coding for the same CDR3. V is TRBV2 and J is TRBJ2-5; no clear D. The CDR3 runs to 14 residues. The germline CDR1 and CDR2 sequences are SNHLY and FYNNEI. CDR3 DNA: TGTGCCAGCACCCCCAGGCCCTCCGAAGAGACTCAGTACTTC. This translates into CASTPRPSEETQYF.

This clone appeared once. V gene TRBV4-2 combines with J gene TRBJ2-1, with D hard to call. The CDR3 contains 15 residues. Trimming took off 1 base at V and 0 bases at J, with 7 bases between the two ends. CDR1 is LGHNA and CDR2 is YNFKEQ in the germline V gene. The CDR3, as DNA: TGTGCCAGCAGCCAAGGTTGGAGCTCCTACAATGAGCAGTTCTTC. Its translation is CASSQGWSSYNEQFF.

This clone has a handful of counts. V is TRBV18 and J is TRBJ2-1, with D unclear. This CDR3 comprises 12 residues. The V gene's germline CDR1 is KGHSH and CDR2 LQKENI. V dropped 3 bases and J dropped 4 bases, with 4 bases sitting between them. CDR3 region: CASSPGYNEQFF. As DNA, the CDR3 is TGTGCCAGCTCACCGGGTTACAATGAGCAGTTCTTC.

The J gene is TRBJ2-4, the V gene TRBV19; D may be TRBD1 (5 bases). The germline V and J ends were trimmed by 3 bases and 5 bases, with 20 bases remaining between them. The CDR3 is made up of 17 amino acids. Germline values: CDR1 LNHDA, CDR2 SQIVND (reference sequence). As DNA, the CDR3 is TGTGCCAGTAGTATCCCCCTTCGACAGAGTCGGCAAAACATTCAGTACTTC. Its translation: CASSIPLRQSRQNIQYF.

The rearrangement uses TRBV4-3 and TRBJ2-1; 7 positions agree with TRBD2. Germline V CDR1 and CDR2: LGHNA, YSLEER. Losses at the gene ends were 1 base for V and 4 bases for J; bases not matched to a gene: 7. This CDR3 region has 16 residues. The CDR3 is CASSQGASGVYNEQFF. CDR3 sequence (DNA): TGCGCCAGCAGCCAAGGGGCTAGCGGAGTATACAATGAGCAGTTCTTC.

The rearrangement uses TRBV5-5 and TRBJ1-1; tentative D call: TRBD1 (5 bases). The length of the CDR3 is 13 residues. Trimming pared 5 bases from V and 4 bases from J, leaving 12 bases between. CDR1 and CDR2 from the germline V gene are SGHKS and YYEKEE (reference sequence). The CDR3 region is CASRTGPLTEAFF. The CDR3 DNA reads TGTGCCAGCAGGACGGGACCGCTCACTGAAGCTTTCTTT.

The rearrangement links TRBV9 to TRBJ1-1; no definite D call. CDR3 size: 13 residues. Germline CDR1 reads SGDLS; CDR2 reads YYNGEE. Deletions cut 4 bases from V and 4 bases from J, with 11 bases between. The CDR3 bases are TGTGCCAGCAGCTTAGTATCGGGCACTGAAGCTTTCTTT. It codes for CASSLVSGTEAFF. The full variable domain, completed using reference TRBV9 and TRBJ1-1, is DSGVTQTPKHLITATGQRVTLRCSPRSGDLSVYWYQQSLDQGLQFLIQYYNGEERAKGNILERFSAQQFPDLHSELNLSSLELGDSALYFCASSLVSGTEAFFGQGTRLTVV.

V gene TRBV12-5 combines with J gene TRBJ2-3; no definite D call. V was pared by 4 bases and J by 3 bases, with 8 bases between. This CDR3 has 13 amino acids. Germline loops: CDR1 LGHNT, CDR2 FRNRAP. The CDR3 loop reads CASGSDETDTQYF. The CDR3 nucleotides are TGTGCTAGTGGTTCCGACGAGACAGATACGCAGTATTTT.

The genes are TRBV18 and TRBJ1-1; D not resolved. The CDR3 runs 15 residues. Trimming took 3 bases from V and 1 from J, leaving 12 bases between them. Germline CDR1 is KGHSH and CDR2 is LQKENI. CDR3 nucleotides: TGTGCCAGCTCACCTTCGGACGGTTCGAACACTGAAGCTTTCTTT. Amino acid sequence: CASSPSDGSNTEAFF.

The CDR3 region is CAWVDLTPSSYEQYF. The CDR3 bases are TGTGCCTGGGTGGACCTGACCCCAAGCTCCTACGAGCAGTACTTC. The V gene is TRBV30, the J gene TRBJ2-7; D is undetermined. CDR3 length: 15 amino acids. The germline CDR1 and CDR2 sequences are GTSNPN and SVGIG (reference sequence). V lost 5 bases to trimming and J lost 0 bases, with 17 bases between them.

V and J are TRBV7-8 and TRBJ2-3; 9 positions match TRBD2. The J segment lost 1 base and the V segment lost 1 base, leaving 18 bases of the junction unmatched. The germline CDR1 and CDR2 sequences are SGHVS and FQNEAQ. The CDR3 is 21 residues long. CDR3 DNA: TGTGCCAGCAGCTTAGAAAGAGTACCGGCGGGGGGGCGGTTGGGCACAGATACGCAGTATTTT. It translates to CASSLERVPAGGRLGTDTQYF. The variable domain in full, completed from reference TRBV7-8 and TRBJ2-3, reads GAGVSQSPRYKVAKRGQDVALRCDPISGHVSLFWYQQALGQGPEFLTYFQNEAQLDKSGLPSDRFFAERPEGSVSTLKIQRTQQEDSAVYLCASSLERVPAGGRLGTDTQYFGPGTRLTVL.

The J gene is TRBJ2-1, the V gene TRBV4-1; the D is unclear. The V end lost 4 bases, the J end lost 2 bases, and 6 bases lay between the germline ends. Germline assignment: CDR1 MGHRA and CDR2 YSYEKL. The CDR3 contains 13 residues. Here the CDR3 DNA reads TGCGCCAGCAGCCCCAGTACCTACAATGAGCAGTTCTTC. Protein sequence: CASSPSTYNEQFF.

J is TRBJ2-5 and V is TRBV5-1; tentative D call: TRBD1 (5 bases). The J call is in doubt because the DNA end fits TRBJ2-7 better. CDR1 and CDR2 from the germline V gene are SGHRS and YFSETQ. CDR3 length: 15 residues. CDR3 coding DNA: TGCGCCAGCAGCTTAGCTCCGGACATTTATTACGAGCAGTACTTC. Its protein product is CASSLAPDIYYEQYF.

The rearrangement joins TRBV6-5 to TRBJ2-5; D uncertain. Trimming shortened V by 2 bases and J by 5 bases, and 12 bases separated the two germline ends. The CDR3 consists of 14 residues. Germline V gene lookup returns CDR1 MNHEY and CDR2 SVGAGI. The chain's CDR3 is CASSYRAAQETQYF. The CDR3 DNA reads as TGTGCCAGCAGTTACCGGGCCGCCCAGGAGACCCAGTACTTC.